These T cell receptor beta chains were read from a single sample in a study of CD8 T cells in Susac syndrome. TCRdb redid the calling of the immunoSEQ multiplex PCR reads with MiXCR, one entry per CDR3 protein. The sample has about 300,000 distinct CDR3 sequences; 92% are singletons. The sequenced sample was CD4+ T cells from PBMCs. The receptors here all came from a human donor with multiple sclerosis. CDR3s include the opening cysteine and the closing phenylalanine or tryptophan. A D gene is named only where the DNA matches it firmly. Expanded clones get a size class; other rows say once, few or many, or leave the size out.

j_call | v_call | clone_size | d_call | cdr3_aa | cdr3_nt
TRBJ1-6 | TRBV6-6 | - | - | CASRPDPNSPLHF | TGTGCCAGCAGGCCCGACCCAAATTCACCCCTCCACTTT
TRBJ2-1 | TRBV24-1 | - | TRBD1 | CATSDSGGPYNEQFF | TGTGCCACCAGTGACTCAGGGGGCCCCTACAATGAGCAGTTCTTC
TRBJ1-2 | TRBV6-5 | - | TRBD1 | CATSRTGINYGYTF | TGTGCCACCTCTCGGACAGGGATTAACTATGGCTACACCTTC
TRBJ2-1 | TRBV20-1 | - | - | CSAGREQFF | TGCAGTGCGGGGCGTGAGCAGTTCTTC
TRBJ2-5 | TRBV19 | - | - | CASSRATRGETQYF | TGTGCCAGTAGTCGGGCTACGAGGGGAGAGACCCAGTACTTC
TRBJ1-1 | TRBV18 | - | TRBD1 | CASSPWTGVIGNTEAFF | TGTGCCAGCTCACCATGGACAGGGGTGATTGGGAACACTGAAGCTTTCTTT
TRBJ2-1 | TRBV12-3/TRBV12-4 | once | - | CASSLAAARNEQFF | TGTGCCAGCAGTTTAGCCGCCGCCCGGAATGAGCAGTTCTTC
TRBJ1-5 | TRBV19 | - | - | CASSSRGQPQHF | TGTGCCAGTAGTTCGCGGGGTCAGCCCCAGCATTTT
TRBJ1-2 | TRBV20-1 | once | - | CSARLGGYGYTF | TGCAGTGCTAGATTGGGGGGCTATGGCTACACCTTC
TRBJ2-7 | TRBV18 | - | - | CASSLAGINYEQYF | TGTGCCAGCTCACTCGCAGGGATCAACTACGAGCAGTACTTC
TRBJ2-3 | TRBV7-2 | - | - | CASSLKGVYTDTQYF | TGTGCCAGCAGCTTAAAGGGGGTATACACAGATACGCAGTATTTT
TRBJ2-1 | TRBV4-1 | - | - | CASSQLSPFNEQFF | TGCGCCAGCAGCCAATTGTCACCGTTCAATGAGCAGTTCTTC
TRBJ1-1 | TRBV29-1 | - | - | CSVRKGGNTEAFF | TGCAGCGTCCGAAAGGGAGGGAACACTGAAGCTTTCTTT
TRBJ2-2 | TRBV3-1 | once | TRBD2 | CASSQIPGIGEGTGELFF | TGTGCCAGCAGCCAAATACCAGGGATCGGGGAGGGAACCGGGGAGCTGTTTTTT
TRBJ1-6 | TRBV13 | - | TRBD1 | CAGSRGQGDSPLHF | TGTGCCGGCTCACGAGGACAGGGAGATTCACCCCTCCACTTT
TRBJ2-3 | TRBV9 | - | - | CASSVGQDTQYF | TGTGCCAGCAGCGTAGGTCAAGATACGCAGTATTTT
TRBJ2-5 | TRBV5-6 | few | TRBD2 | CASSLMGAGGGQETQYF | TGTGCCAGCAGCTTGATGGGAGCGGGAGGGGGCCAAGAGACCCAGTACTTC
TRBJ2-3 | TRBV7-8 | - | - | CASSLVLNTDTQYF | TGTGCCAGCAGCTTAGTGCTCAACACAGATACGCAGTATTTT
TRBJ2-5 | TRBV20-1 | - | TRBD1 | CSGHWTGGKETQYF | TGCAGTGGACATTGGACAGGGGGAAAAGAGACCCAGTACTTC
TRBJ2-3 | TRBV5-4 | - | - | CASSLKGTDTQYF | TGTGCCAGCAGCTTGAAGGGAACAGATACGCAGTATTTT
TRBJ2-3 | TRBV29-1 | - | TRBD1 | CSAAEGAWGDTQYF | TGCAGCGCCGCAGAGGGGGCGTGGGGGGATACGCAGTATTTT
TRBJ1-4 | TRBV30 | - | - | CAWSIGGKLFF | TGTGCCTGGAGTATCGGGGGAAAACTGTTTTTT
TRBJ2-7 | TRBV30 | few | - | CAWSTTYEQYF | TGTGCCTGGAGTACTACCTACGAGCAGTACTTC
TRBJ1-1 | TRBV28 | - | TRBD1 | CASKRDRGNTEAFF | TGTGCCAGCAAACGGGACAGGGGTAACACTGAAGCTTTCTTT
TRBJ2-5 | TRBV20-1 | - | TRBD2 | CSVGGGGTQYF | TGCAGTGTTGGCGGGGGAGGGACCCAGTACTTC
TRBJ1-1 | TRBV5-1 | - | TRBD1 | CASSVDRGGTEAFF | TGCGCCAGCAGCGTCGACAGGGGAGGCACTGAAGCTTTCTTT
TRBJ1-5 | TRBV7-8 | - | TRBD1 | CASTPDRGRSNQPQHF | TGTGCCAGCACCCCAGACAGGGGGCGATCCAATCAGCCCCAGCATTTT
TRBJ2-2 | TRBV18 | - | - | CASSLGQLTGELFF | TGTGCCAGCTCACTCGGACAGCTCACCGGGGAGCTGTTTTTT
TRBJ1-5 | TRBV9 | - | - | CASSVQGDGQPQHF | TGTGCCAGCAGCGTTCAGGGCGACGGACAGCCCCAGCATTTT
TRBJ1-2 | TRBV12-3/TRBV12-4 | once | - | CASSLAAAYGYTF | TGTGCCAGCAGTTTGGCGGCTGCCTATGGCTACACCTTC
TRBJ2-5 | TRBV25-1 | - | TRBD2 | CASSDPLREGETQYF | TGTGCCAGCAGTGACCCCCTACGGGAGGGAGAGACCCAGTACTTC
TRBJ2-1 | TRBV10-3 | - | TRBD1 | CAISGQRVQFF | TGTGCCATCTCGGGACAGAGAGTGCAGTTCTTC
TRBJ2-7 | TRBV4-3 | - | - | CASRPSVGTYEQYF | TGCGCCAGCAGGCCCAGCGTGGGAACCTACGAGCAGTACTTC
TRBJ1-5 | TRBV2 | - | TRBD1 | CASSKTGVNQPQHF | TGTGCCAGCAGCAAAACAGGGGTCAATCAGCCCCAGCATTTT
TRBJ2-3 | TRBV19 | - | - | CASSSQGTADTQYF | TGTGCCAGTAGTTCACAGGGTACGGCAGATACGCAGTATTTT
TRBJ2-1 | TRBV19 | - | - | CASKTQGSYNEQFF | TGTGCCAGTAAAACTCAGGGTTCCTACAATGAGCAGTTCTTC
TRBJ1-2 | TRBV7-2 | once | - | CASSPGPGANYGYTF | TGTGCCAGCAGCCCCGGCCCGGGGGCCAACTATGGCTACACCTTC
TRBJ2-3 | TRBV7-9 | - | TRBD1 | CASSLTGEYLDTQYF | TGTGCCAGCAGCCTGACAGGGGAGTACTTGGATACGCAGTATTTT
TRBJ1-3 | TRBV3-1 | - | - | CASSPHSGNTIYF | TGTGCCAGCAGCCCCCACTCTGGAAACACCATATATTTT
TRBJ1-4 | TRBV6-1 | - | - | CASSEALEKLFF | TGTGCCAGCAGTGAAGCGCTTGAAAAACTGTTTTTT
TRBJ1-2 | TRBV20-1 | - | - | CSAPGQSFLYGYTF | TGCAGTGCTCCAGGACAGTCCTTCCTCTATGGCTACACCTTC
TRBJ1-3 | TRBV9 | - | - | CASSADGAPGNTIYF | TGTGCCAGCAGCGCCGACGGAGCCCCTGGAAACACCATATATTTT
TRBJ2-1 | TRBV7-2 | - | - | CASSRQDGDEQFF | TGTGCCAGCAGCCGACAGGATGGCGATGAGCAGTTCTTC
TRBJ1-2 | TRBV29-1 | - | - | CSVDAVNYGYTF | TGCAGCGTTGACGCTGTGAACTATGGCTACACCTTC
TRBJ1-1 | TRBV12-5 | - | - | CASGLVRFGGRDTEAFF | TGTGCTAGTGGTTTGGTACGGTTTGGGGGGCGCGACACTGAAGCTTTCTTT
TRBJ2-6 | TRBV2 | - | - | CASSDNRSTLQANVLTF | TGTGCCAGCAGTGATAACAGATCAACTCTTCAGGCCAACGTCCTGACTTTC
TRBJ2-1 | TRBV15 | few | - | CATSGGSSSYNEQFF | TGTGCCACCAGCGGAGGGTCCAGCTCCTACAATGAGCAGTTCTTC